The clone carrying this T cell receptor (beta chain) was observed a few times. The antigen is not known. Germline V gene lookup returns CDR1 LNHDA and CDR2 SQIVND (reference sequence). The CDR3 runs 14 residues. The V gene end was trimmed by 8 bases and the J gene end by 4 bases; junction bases not matched to a gene: 10. This entry comes from a study of shared clonotypes between healthy human individuals. Regarding the study as a whole: A small donor pool kept down the genetic and exposure-history diversity that was represented. Sampling used blood alone; tissue repertoires probably differ.

The assay was carried out at the deep level. The assay was immunoSEQ multiplex PCR, and TCRdb's table has in-frame clones only and misses some. The data contain about 670,000 clones, 55% to 75% of them singletons. This chain connects TRBV19 to TRBJ1-2, with 7 bases lining up with TRBD1. The sequence was obtained from a woman aged 30 to 39 in good health. Sequencing used memory CD4+ T cells sorted from blood. The subset: CD45RA-negative fraction. CDR3 loop: CASFQGGEGYGYTF. The CDR3 nucleotides read TGTGCCAGTTTCCAAGGGGGCGAGGGCTATGGCTACACCTTC.